The 22 T cell receptor beta chains presented below share a single source sample, sequenced in a study of immune heterogeneity within non-small cell lung tumors. The TCR beta CDR3 region underwent multiplex PCR amplification with 32 V and 13 J primers. TCRdb re-called the multiplex PCR reads through MiXCR, storing one row per CDR3 protein. Among tens of thousands of distinct CDR3 sequences, around 30% were seen once, and the ten largest hold almost 4%. The template for each sample was 500 to 700 ng of genomic DNA, which had been extracted from bulk tumor tissue. Biopsies that were spaced far apart were taken, several per primary tumor, during surgery. The patients were newly diagnosed with non-small cell lung cancer, had not been treated, and had curative surgery. The sequenced sample consisted of lung tumor tissue. The receptors were sampled from a man aged 35-49 years with non-small cell lung cancer.

This clonotype has ten or more counts. CDR3 amino acids: CATSRAPFGTFMNTEAFF. The CDR3 coding sequence is TGTGCCACCAGCAGAGCGCCTTTCGGGACATTCATGAACACTGAAGCTTTCTTT. The chain has TRBV15 and TRBJ1-1, with TRBD1 as a possible D gene (6 bases). The germline V and J ends were trimmed by 1 base and 0 bases, with 18 bases remaining between them. This CDR3 contains 18 residues. CDR1 is LNHNV and CDR2 is YYDKDF in the germline V gene (reference sequence).

This clonotype was found a few times. The J gene is TRBJ2-7, the V gene TRBV10-3; D not resolved. The CDR3 is 15 residues long. Germline V CDR1 and CDR2: ENHRY, SYGVKD. The ends were cut back, 0 bases at V and 4 bases at J, with 13 bases in the middle. The CDR3 protein is CAISESSTQIYEQYF. The CDR3 DNA reads TGTGCCATCAGTGAGTCCTCCACCCAGATTTACGAGCAGTACTTC.

This clonotype was recorded a few times. This chain uses TRBV20-1 with TRBJ2-3; 7 bases align to TRBD2. Losses at the gene ends were 2 bases for V and 2 bases for J; bases not matched to a gene: 1. Germline CDR1 and CDR2: DFQATT and SNEGSKA (reference sequence). This CDR3 has 13 amino acids. CDR3 residues: CSARLAVTDTQYF. The CDR3 coding sequence is TGCAGTGCTAGACTAGCGGTCACAGATACGCAGTATTTT.

This clonotype was detected many times. The rearrangement links TRBV29-1 to TRBJ2-7; D is perhaps TRBD1 (5 bases). This CDR3 spans 14 amino acids. From germline, CDR1 is SQVTM and CDR2 ANQGSEA. Trimming pared 8 bases from V and 0 bases from J, leaving 17 bases between. CDR3 loop: CSLMNRCVSYEQYF. CDR3 coding DNA: TGCAGCCTTATGAACAGGTGTGTCTCCTACGAGCAGTACTTC.

The gene calls are TRBV2 and TRBJ2-4, with 7 bases aligning to TRBD1. Germline values: CDR1 SNHLY, CDR2 FYNNEI. The CDR3 is 18 amino acids. Trimming at V came to 3 bases and at J to 3 bases, leaving 14 bases not matched to a gene. CDR3 DNA: TGTGCCAGCAGTGACCAGGGGGTAGGCGGGTATGACAAAAACATTCAGTACTTC. Amino acids: CASSDQGVGGYDKNIQYF.

At least ten counts were recorded for this clonotype. The chain links TRBV11-2 to TRBJ2-5, with a tentative D call TRBD2 (6 bases). The V gene lost 2 bases and the J gene lost 4 bases, with 20 bases spanning the gap. Germline V gene data show CDR1 as SGHAT and CDR2 as FQNNGV. CDR3 length: 17 amino acids. The CDR3 nucleotides are TGTGCCAGCAGCTTACGGGGGAGGAGAGGAACTGGAGAGACCCAGTACTTC. It is translated as CASSLRGRRGTGETQYF.

For this clonotype: A read error may be the cause here, since a much bigger clone is one base away. The rearrangement joins TRBV6-5 to TRBJ2-7; 11 nucleotides line up with TRBD1. Germline V gene lookup returns CDR1 MNHEY and CDR2 SVGAGI. The CDR3 is made up of 15 amino acids. With V trimmed by 6 bases and J by 2 bases, 6 bases remained unmatched. DNA for the CDR3: TGTGCCAGCAGCCGGGCGGGACAGGGGGCCTACGAGCAGTACTTC. Amino acids: CASSRAGQGAYEQYF.

A word on this clonotype: A much larger clone sits a single nucleotide away, making a read error possible. V is TRBV18 and J is TRBJ2-3; the D is unclear. This CDR3 is built from 14 residues. From germline, CDR1 is KGHSH and CDR2 LQKENI. Trimming cost V 0 bases and J 7 bases, with 11 bases left between them. CDR3 bases: TGTGCCAGCTCACCACCGTCTAATCGGTATACGCAGTATTTT. The encoded protein is CASSPPSNRYTQYF.

This clonotype has more than one count but fewer than ten. CDR3 amino acids: CASSPWDRVNTEAFF. The CDR3 bases are TGTGCCAGCAGCCCGTGGGACCGAGTGAACACTGAAGCTTTCTTT. This chain links TRBV3-1 with TRBJ1-1, with TRBD1 as a possible D gene (5 bases). V lost 4 bases to trimming and J lost 0 bases, with 12 bases between them. Germline lookup yields CDR1 LGHDT and CDR2 YNNKEL (reference sequence). This CDR3 is built from 15 residues.

This chain uses TRBV9 with TRBJ1-3; TRBD1 is a possible D gene (6 bases). This CDR3 region has 15 residues. Germline values: CDR1 SGDLS, CDR2 YYNGEE. V shed 7 bases and J shed 8 bases, with 22 bases lying between them. The CDR3 coding sequence is TGTGCCAGCGGGTCCCTCGGGGGCGCTGGCGACACCATATATTTT. This encodes CASGSLGGAGDTIYF.

This clonotype came up a few times. The chain carries TRBV5-8 and TRBJ2-1; a weak D match, TRBD1 (6 bases). Trimming removed 4 bases at V and 5 bases at J, with 13 bases between. Germline loops: CDR1 SGHTS, CDR2 YDEGEE. The CDR3 sequence is 14 residues long. DNA for the CDR3: TGTGCCAGCAGCCGACAGGTAGGCCACAATGAGCAGTTCTTC. It is translated as CASSRQVGHNEQFF.

The chain is built from TRBV7-9 and TRBJ2-2; D possibly corresponds to TRBD1 (6 bases). The germline gives CDR1 SEHNR, CDR2 FQNEAQ (reference sequence). Trimming stripped 6 bases from V and 4 bases from J, with 12 bases between. CDR3 length equals 14 residues. CDR3 sequence (DNA): TGTGCCAGCAGAATAACAGGGCTCACCGGGGAGCTGTTTTTT. It yields the protein CASRITGLTGELFF. Based on the CDR3 plus reference TRBV7-9 and TRBJ2-2, the full variable domain is DTGVSQNPRHKITKRGQNVTFRCDPISEHNRLYWYRQTLGQGPEFLTYFQNEAQLEKSRLLSDRFSAERPKGSFSTLEIQRTEQGDSAMYLCASRITGLTGELFFGEGSRLTVL.

As to this clonotype: The junction and the germline gene differ at one end; a read error may be behind it. The chain has TRBV9 and TRBJ1-3, with D unresolved. The CDR3 is 15 residues long. Germline CDR1 reads SGDLS; CDR2 reads YYNGEE. As DNA, the CDR3 is TGTGCCAGAAGCGTTGGAGTATACTCTGGAAACACCATATATTTT. Protein product: CARSVGVYSGNTIYF.

V is TRBV7-2 and J is TRBJ2-1; 11 nucleotides line up with TRBD2. The CDR3 runs 14 residues. J lost 13 bases, V lost 3 bases, and 8 bases had no gene match. The germline V gene has CDR1 SGHTA and CDR2 FQGNSA. CDR3 residues: CASSFISGRAFQFF. In DNA form, the CDR3 reads TGTGCCAGCAGCTTTATTAGCGGGAGGGCATTCCAGTTCTTC.

Remarks on this clonotype: The junction departs from germline at one end; a sequencing error may be responsible. This chain links TRBV5-5 with TRBJ1-2; 8 bases match TRBD1. The CDR3 loop spans 14 amino acids. Germline V CDR1 and CDR2: SGHKS, YYEKEE (reference sequence). CDR3 loop: CASSAGQGAYRYTF. In DNA, the CDR3 is TGTGCCAGCAGCGCGGGGCAGGGGGCCTATCGCTACACCTTC.

The rearrangement links TRBV7-9 to TRBJ1-2; no definite D call. V lost 1 base to trimming and J lost 8 bases, with 8 bases between them. Germline lookup yields CDR1 SEHNR and CDR2 FQNEAQ (reference sequence). This CDR3 comprises 12 residues. The CDR3 is CASSLERGGYTF. The CDR3 DNA sequence: TGTGCCAGCAGCTTAGAGCGTGGCGGCTACACCTTC.

The chain recombines TRBV11-3 with TRBJ1-4, with TRBD1 matching over 10 bases. The germline CDR1 and CDR2 sequences are SGHNT and YENEEA. This CDR3 region has 16 residues. Trimming at V came to 5 bases and at J to 7 bases, leaving 10 bases not matched to a gene. The CDR3, as DNA: TGTGCCAGCAGCCTGAGACAGGGGGCAATGAGTGAAAAACTGTTTTTT. Translating it yields CASSLRQGAMSEKLFF.

Concerning this clonotype itself: The germline gene is not matched at one end of the junction; a read error may be the cause. The chain couples TRBV7-2 to TRBJ2-7; D could derive from TRBD1 or TRBD2 (5 bases each). Germline CDR1 SGHTA, CDR2 FQGNSA. The CDR3 consists of 13 residues. The CDR3 DNA is TGTGCCAGCAGCGTGGGACGAGACTACGAGAAGTACTTC. Translating gives CASSVGRDYEKYF.

This clonotype was seen many times. The genes are TRBV7-2 and TRBJ1-6, with D possibly TRBD1 on 5 matching bases. The germline V gene encodes CDR1 SGHTA and CDR2 FQGNSA. Trimming removed 4 bases from V and 10 bases from J, with 17 bases in between. The CDR3 length is 15 residues. The CDR3 DNA follows: TGTGCCAGCAGCTCCCTCCAGGGCTCAGGGTCACCCCTCCACTTT. Protein sequence: CASSSLQGSGSPLHF.

Details on this clonotype: This may be a read error: a much more frequent sequence differs by one nucleotide. The chain links TRBV2 to TRBJ2-7; D is ambiguous. V lost 4 bases to trimming and J lost 6 bases, with 13 bases between them. The CDR3 consists of 13 residues. Looked up from germline, CDR1 is SNHLY and CDR2 is FYNNEI. The CDR3 protein is CASSGVGDVEQYF. The CDR3 region has the DNA TGTGCCAGCAGTGGGGTAGGAGATGTCGAGCAGTACTTC.

Details on this clonotype: This may stem from a read error, because a much larger clone lies one nucleotide away. The conserved phenylalanine or tryptophan normally closing the CDR3 is absent here, so this likely arose from a read error. CDR3 coding DNA: TGTGCCAGCAGTATCAGGGTTGGCTACACCCTC. Its translation: CASSIRVGYTL. The gene calls are TRBV5-8 and TRBJ1-2; D might be TRBD1 (5 bases). Germline-derived CDR1 and CDR2 are SGHTS and YDEGEE. This CDR3 is built from 11 residues. Deletions cut 5 bases from V and 7 bases from J, with 9 bases between.

With respect to this clonotype: A read error may explain this, as a much larger clone is one base away. The chain recombines TRBV27 with TRBJ1-1, with 8 positions matching TRBD1. The germline V gene encodes CDR1 MNHEY and CDR2 SMNVEV (reference sequence). V lost 7 bases to trimming and J lost 2 bases; unmatched junction nucleotides: 12. CDR3 length equals 16 residues. The CDR3 coding sequence is TGTGCCAGCATTCCACTCGGACAGGGCCAAAACACTGAAGCTTTCTTT. This encodes CASIPLGQGQNTEAFF.